Listed here are 11 T cell receptor beta chains from one sample, sequenced in a study of blood T cell repertoires in COVID-19. This table comes from immunoSEQ multiplex PCR, and its TCRdb copy is limited to in-frame clones, with some not included. The repertoire holds more than 300,000 clones, roughly 86% seen once, with 1.5% to 2% in the top ten. Sequencing was carried out using peripheral blood. All receptors come from a woman in her thirties with COVID-19, enrolled during active disease.

The chain combines TRBV12-3 or TRBV12-4 with TRBJ1-1, with D unclear. V was clipped by 1 base and J by 8 bases, with 8 bases between them. The CDR3 totals 12 residues. DNA for the CDR3: TGTGCCAGCAGTTTAGAGGGCGGGGAAGCTTTCTTT. Translating it yields CASSLEGGEAFF.

This sequence joins TRBV5-6 and TRBJ2-3, with TRBD2 as a possible D gene (7 bases). The CDR3 runs to 14 residues. V lost 5 bases and J 5 bases, leaving 15 bases between the germline ends. Germline V gene data show CDR1 as SGHDT and CDR2 as YYEEEE. CDR3 DNA: TGTGCCAGCAGGATGAGGGGGGGAGGAGATACGCAGTATTTT. This translates into CASRMRGGGDTQYF.

In DNA form, the CDR3 reads TGTGCCAGCACCGGGGCAGGGGGAGACTACGAGCAGTACTTC. Protein: CASTGAGGDYEQYF. This sequence joins TRBV7-9 and TRBJ2-7; 7 bases fit TRBD1. This CDR3 has 14 residues. The trim removed 7 bases at V and 3 bases at J, leaving 9 bases unmatched. Germline V gives CDR1 SEHNR, CDR2 FQNEAQ (reference sequence).

This chain connects TRBV29-1 to TRBJ1-3; no clear D. CDR3 size: 12 residues. V gave up 0 bases and J gave up 12 bases, with 12 bases separating them. The germline CDR1 and CDR2 sequences are SQVTM and ANQGSEA. Here the CDR3 reads CSVEDAAVGIYF. CDR3 coding DNA: TGCAGCGTTGAAGATGCGGCCGTCGGCATATATTTT.

The chain joins TRBV27 to TRBJ2-3, with D possibly being TRBD2 (6 bases). The CDR3 consists of 14 residues. From germline, CDR1 is MNHEY and CDR2 SMNVEV (reference sequence). Trimming cost V 3 bases and J 0 bases, with 7 bases left between them. CDR3 sequence (DNA): TGTGCCAGCAGTTTGGCGGGGAGCACAGATACGCAGTATTTT. Protein sequence: CASSLAGSTDTQYF.

The chain carries TRBV12-1 and TRBJ2-7; the listed D gene, TRBD2, was not tested against the DNA. TRBV12-1 is designated a pseudogene. This CDR3 region has 12 residues. The CDR3 nucleotides read TGTGCCCGCTTGAGGCAACTCTACGAGCAGTACGTC. This codes for CARLRQLYEQYV.

V is TRBV2 and J is TRBJ1-1; TRBD1 aligns across 7 bases. This CDR3 region has 18 residues. V lost 1 base to trimming and J lost 3 bases; unmatched junction nucleotides: 14. The V gene's germline CDR1 is SNHLY and CDR2 FYNNEI. Here the CDR3 DNA reads TGTGCCAGCAGTGAAGTGGAATTTCGTGATCAGGGGGACACTGAAGCTTTCTTT. This gives the protein CASSEVEFRDQGDTEAFF.

V gene TRBV5-4 combines with J gene TRBJ1-1; 8 bases are shared with TRBD1. J lost 0 bases, V lost 2 bases, and 3 bases had no gene match. CDR1 and CDR2 (germline): SGHNT, YYREEE (reference sequence). CDR3 length: 15 residues. The CDR3 loop reads CASSFGQGLNTEAFF. The CDR3 DNA reads TGTGCCAGCAGCTTTGGACAGGGATTGAACACTGAAGCTTTCTTT.

DNA of the CDR3: TGTGCCAGCAGCGCGGGGACAGGGCCCTACGAGCAGTACTTC. This encodes CASSAGTGPYEQYF. This chain joins TRBV7-9 and TRBJ2-7; TRBD1 agrees at 9 bases. This CDR3 comprises 14 residues. From germline, CDR1 is SEHNR and CDR2 FQNEAQ (reference sequence). V was pared by 5 bases and J by 2 bases, with 4 bases of the junction left unmatched.

This clone was recorded only once. This rearrangement joins TRBV5-4 to TRBJ1-2, with 8 positions matching TRBD1. V was pared by 6 bases and J by 4 bases, with 11 bases of the junction left unmatched. CDR1 and CDR2 (germline): SGHNT, YYREEE (reference sequence). This CDR3 has 15 residues. The CDR3 here is CASTTRTGMAYGYTF. The DNA for the CDR3 is TGTGCCAGCACCACCCGGACAGGGATGGCCTATGGCTACACCTTC.

Remarks on this clone: Other nucleotide sequences from this sample produce the same CDR3. CDR3 residues: CASSYQGLNTEAFF. The CDR3 DNA reads as TGTGCCAGCAGTTATCAGGGTCTGAACACTGAAGCTTTCTTT. The gene calls are TRBV6-2 or TRBV6-3 and TRBJ1-1; possibly TRBD1 for D (5 bases). CDR3 length: 14 amino acids. Germline CDR1 is MNHEY and CDR2 is SVGEGT. Trimming took 3 bases from V and 0 from J, leaving 8 bases between them.